Below, one T cell receptor (beta chain) is given with its context. The data stem from a study of T cell changes during pregnancy in multiple sclerosis. Assay: immunoSEQ multiplex PCR; the TCRdb copy retains only in-frame clones and omits some. This table has some 64,000 clones, just over 90% appearing once. Sequencing used peripheral blood, obtained after pregnancy. This TCR came from a female donor with multiple sclerosis, enrolled in a pregnancy study.

CDR3 DNA sequence: TGTGCCAGCAGCCGGAATAGCCGGTTTTTAGGAGGGAACACTGAAGCTTTCTTT. Amino acid sequence: CASSRNSRFLGGNTEAFF. The V call is TRBV7-8, the J call TRBJ1-1; D not resolved. The CDR3 extends over 18 amino acids. The germline CDR1 and CDR2 sequences are SGHVS and FQNEAQ. The V end was cut by 5 bases, the J end by 1 base, with 23 bases between. The whole variable domain, filled in from reference TRBV7-8 and TRBJ1-1, reads GAGVSQSPRYKVAKRGQDVALRCDPISGHVSLFWYQQALGQGPEFLTYFQNEAQLDKSGLPSDRFFAERPEGSVSTLKIQRTQQEDSAVYLCASSRNSRFLGGNTEAFFGQGTRLTVV.